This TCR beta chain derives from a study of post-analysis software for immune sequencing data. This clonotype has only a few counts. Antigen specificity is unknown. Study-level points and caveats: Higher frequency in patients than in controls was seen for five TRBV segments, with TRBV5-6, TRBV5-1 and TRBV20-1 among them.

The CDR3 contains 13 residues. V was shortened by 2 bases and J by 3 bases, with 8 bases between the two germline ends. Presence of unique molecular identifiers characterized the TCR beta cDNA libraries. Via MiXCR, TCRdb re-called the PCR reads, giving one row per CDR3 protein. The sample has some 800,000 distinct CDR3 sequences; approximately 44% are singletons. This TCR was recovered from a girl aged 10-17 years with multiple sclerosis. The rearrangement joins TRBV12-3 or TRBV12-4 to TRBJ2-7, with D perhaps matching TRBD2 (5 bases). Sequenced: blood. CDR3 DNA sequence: TGTGCCAGCAGTTTAAGAACTAGCTACGAGCAGTACTTC. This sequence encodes CASSLRTSYEQYF.